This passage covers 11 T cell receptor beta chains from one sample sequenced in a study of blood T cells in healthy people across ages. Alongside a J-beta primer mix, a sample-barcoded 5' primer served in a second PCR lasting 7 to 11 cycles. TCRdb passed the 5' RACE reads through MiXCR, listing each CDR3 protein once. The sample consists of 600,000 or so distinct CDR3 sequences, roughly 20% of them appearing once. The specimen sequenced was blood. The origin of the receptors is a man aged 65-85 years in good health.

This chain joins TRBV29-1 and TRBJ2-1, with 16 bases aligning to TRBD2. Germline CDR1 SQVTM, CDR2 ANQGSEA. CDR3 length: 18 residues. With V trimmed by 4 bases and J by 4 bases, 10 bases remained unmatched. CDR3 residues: CSVGAGTSGRGKYNEQFF. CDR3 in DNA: TGCAGCGTTGGAGCCGGGACTAGCGGGAGGGGTAAATACAATGAGCAGTTCTTC.

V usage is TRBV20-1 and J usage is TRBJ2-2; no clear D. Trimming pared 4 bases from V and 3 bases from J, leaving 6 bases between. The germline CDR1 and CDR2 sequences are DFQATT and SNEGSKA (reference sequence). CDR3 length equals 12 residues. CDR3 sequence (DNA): TGCAGTGCTATCCAAGACACCGGGGAGCTGTTTTTT. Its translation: CSAIQDTGELFF.

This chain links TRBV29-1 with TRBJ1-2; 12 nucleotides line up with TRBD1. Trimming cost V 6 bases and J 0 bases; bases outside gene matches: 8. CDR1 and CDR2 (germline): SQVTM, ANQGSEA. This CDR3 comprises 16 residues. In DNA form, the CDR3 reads TGCAGCGTCGAGGGGACAGGGGGCTTCGCTAACTATGGCTACACCTTC. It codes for CSVEGTGGFANYGYTF.

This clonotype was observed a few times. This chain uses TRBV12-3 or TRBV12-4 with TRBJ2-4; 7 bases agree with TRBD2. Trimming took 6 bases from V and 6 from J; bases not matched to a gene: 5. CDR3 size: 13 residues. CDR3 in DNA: TGTGCCAGCAGAGGGAGGGCCCCAAACATTCAGTACTTC. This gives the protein CASRGRAPNIQYF.

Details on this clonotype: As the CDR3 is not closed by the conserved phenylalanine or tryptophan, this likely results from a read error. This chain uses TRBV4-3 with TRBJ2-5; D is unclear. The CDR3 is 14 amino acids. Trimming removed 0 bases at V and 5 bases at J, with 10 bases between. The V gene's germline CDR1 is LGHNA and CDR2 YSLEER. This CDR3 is CASSQEGVGETQYL. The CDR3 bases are TGCGCCAGCAGCCAAGAGGGCGTAGGGGAGACCCAGTACCTC.

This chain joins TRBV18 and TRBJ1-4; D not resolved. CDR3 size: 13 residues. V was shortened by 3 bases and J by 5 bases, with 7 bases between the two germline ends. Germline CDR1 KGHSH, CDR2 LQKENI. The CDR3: CASSPPGNEKLFF. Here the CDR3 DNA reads TGTGCCAGCTCACCCCCGGGGAATGAAAAACTGTTTTTT.

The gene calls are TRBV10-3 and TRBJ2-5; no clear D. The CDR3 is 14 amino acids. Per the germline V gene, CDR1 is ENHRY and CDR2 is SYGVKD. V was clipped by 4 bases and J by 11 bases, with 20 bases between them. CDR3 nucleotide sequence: TGTGCCATCAGTGTTTCTTCTGGCTCCCCGGAGCAGTACTTC. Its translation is CAISVSSGSPEQYF.

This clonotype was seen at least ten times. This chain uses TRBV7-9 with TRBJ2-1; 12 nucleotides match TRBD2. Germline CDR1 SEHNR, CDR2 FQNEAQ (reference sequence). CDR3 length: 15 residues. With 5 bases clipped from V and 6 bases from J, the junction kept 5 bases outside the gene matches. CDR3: CASSAGLAGPNEQFF. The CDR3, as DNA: TGTGCCAGCAGCGCGGGACTAGCGGGCCCCAATGAGCAGTTCTTC.

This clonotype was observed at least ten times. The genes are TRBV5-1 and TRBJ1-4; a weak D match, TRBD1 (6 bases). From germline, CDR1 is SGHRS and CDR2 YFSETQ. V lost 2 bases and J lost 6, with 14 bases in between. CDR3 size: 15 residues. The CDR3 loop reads CASSFNRAADEKLFF. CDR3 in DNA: TGCGCCAGCAGCTTCAACAGGGCGGCAGATGAAAAACTGTTTTTT.

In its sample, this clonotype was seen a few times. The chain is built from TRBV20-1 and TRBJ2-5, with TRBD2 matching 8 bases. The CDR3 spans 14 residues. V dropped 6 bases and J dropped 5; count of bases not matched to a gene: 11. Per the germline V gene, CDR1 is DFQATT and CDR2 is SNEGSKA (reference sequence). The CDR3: CSAPFQAGVETQYF. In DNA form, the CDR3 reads TGCAGTGCCCCGTTTCAAGCGGGAGTGGAGACCCAGTACTTC.

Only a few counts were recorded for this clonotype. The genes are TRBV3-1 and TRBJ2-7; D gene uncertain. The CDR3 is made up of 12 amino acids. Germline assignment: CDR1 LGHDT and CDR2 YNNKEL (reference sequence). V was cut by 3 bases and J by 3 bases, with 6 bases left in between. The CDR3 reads CASSQEYYEQYF. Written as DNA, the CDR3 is TGTGCCAGCAGCCAGGAATACTACGAGCAGTACTTC.